This T cell receptor beta chain was observed in a study of response to subunit inactivated influenza vaccine. Study-level points and caveats: Only a handful of new T cells, the authors suggested, are recruited with each seasonal influenza vaccination.

CDR3 length: 16 amino acids. Trimming cost V 0 bases and J 5 bases, with 16 bases left between them. Germline CDR1 reads SEHNR; CDR2 reads FQNEAQ (reference sequence). TCRdb reanalysed the RT-PCR reads using MiXCR and keeps one entry per CDR3 protein. The sample includes approximately 680,000 distinct CDR3 sequences, 15% to 17% of them seen just once. There are a few counts of this clonotype. What it recognizes is unknown. The sequencing here drew on PBMCs from blood, taken 11 to 12 days after vaccination. This TCR derives from a man between 45 and 60 years old who received an inactivated influenza vaccine. V usage is TRBV7-9 and J usage is TRBJ1-1; weak D call: TRBD1 (5 bases). The DNA of the CDR3 is TGTGCCAGCAGCTTAGCTTACGCAGGGATGTGGACTGAAGCTTTCTTT. Translation: CASSLAYAGMWTEAFF.